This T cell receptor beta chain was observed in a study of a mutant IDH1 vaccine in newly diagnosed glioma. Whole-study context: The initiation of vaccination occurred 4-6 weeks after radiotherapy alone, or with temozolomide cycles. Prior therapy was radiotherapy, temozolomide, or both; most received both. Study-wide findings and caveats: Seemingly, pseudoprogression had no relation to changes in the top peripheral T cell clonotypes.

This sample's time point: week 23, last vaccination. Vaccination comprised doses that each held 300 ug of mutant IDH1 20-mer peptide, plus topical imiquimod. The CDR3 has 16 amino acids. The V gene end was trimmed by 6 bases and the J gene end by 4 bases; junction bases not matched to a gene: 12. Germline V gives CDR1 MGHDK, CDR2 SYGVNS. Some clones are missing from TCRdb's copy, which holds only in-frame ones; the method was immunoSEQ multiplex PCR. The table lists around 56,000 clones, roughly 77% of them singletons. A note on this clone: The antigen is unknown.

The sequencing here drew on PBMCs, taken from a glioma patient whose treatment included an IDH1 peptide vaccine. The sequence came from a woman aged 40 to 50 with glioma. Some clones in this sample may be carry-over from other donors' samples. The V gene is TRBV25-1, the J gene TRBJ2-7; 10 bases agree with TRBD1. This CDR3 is CASRVKAGTGVYEQYF. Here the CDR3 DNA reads TGTGCCAGCAGGGTCAAGGCCGGGACAGGGGTTTACGAGCAGTACTTC.